Below, 32 T cell receptor beta chains from the same sample are listed, as sequenced in a study of blood T cell repertoires in COVID-19. Method: immunoSEQ multiplex PCR; TCRdb's copy keeps in-frame clones and lacks some. The data show 130,000 or so clones, more than 70% seen once. The sequenced material came from peripheral blood. All receptors come from a woman in her sixties with acute or convalescent COVID-19.

The chain carries TRBV5-6 and TRBJ2-3, with a tentative D call TRBD1 (6 bases). Germline V lookup: CDR1 SGHDT, CDR2 YYEEEE. Trimming took 5 bases from V and 4 from J, leaving 20 bases between them. The CDR3 length is 16 residues. The CDR3 loop is CASSTGQIFGADTQYF. CDR3 in DNA: TGTGCCAGCAGTACAGGACAGATCTTTGGAGCAGATACGCAGTATTTT. The full variable domain, completed using reference TRBV5-6 and TRBJ2-3, is DAGVTQSPTHLIKTRGQQVTLRCSPKSGHDTVSWYQQALGQGPQFIFQYYEEEERQRGNFPDRFSGHQFPNYSSELNVNALLLGDSALYLCASSTGQIFGADTQYFGPGTRLTVL.

This chain joins TRBV4-3 and TRBJ2-1; D remains ambiguous. There are 13 residues in the CDR3. The germline gives CDR1 LGHNA, CDR2 YSLEER. V lost 3 bases and J 10 bases, leaving 13 bases between the germline ends. The CDR3 DNA follows: TGCGCCAGCAGCCACTCCAGGATCGCGGAGCAGTTCTTC. Amino acid sequence: CASSHSRIAEQFF.

V usage is TRBV6-5 and J usage is TRBJ1-2; no clear D. Deletions cut 6 bases from V and 3 bases from J, with 11 bases between. CDR3 length: 13 residues. Germline-derived CDR1 and CDR2 are MNHEY and SVGAGI. CDR3 sequence: CASSRTVYYGYTF. CDR3 DNA: TGTGCCAGCAGCCGTACAGTTTACTATGGCTACACCTTC.

This chain connects TRBV7-9 to TRBJ2-5; TRBD1 matches at 7 bases. The CDR3 runs to 16 residues. Germline CDR1 SEHNR, CDR2 FQNEAQ (reference sequence). The J segment lost 3 bases and the V segment lost 7 bases, leaving 14 bases of the junction unmatched. This CDR3 is CASILTAGGAKETQYF. In DNA form, the CDR3 reads TGTGCCAGCATATTGACGGCAGGGGGAGCCAAAGAGACCCAGTACTTC.

CDR3 residues: CASSVGKSVRNEQFF. The CDR3, as DNA: TGTGCCAGCAGCGTAGGGAAATCAGTGAGGAATGAGCAGTTCTTC. The chain recombines TRBV9 with TRBJ2-1; unclear D gene. CDR1 SGDLS and CDR2 YYNGEE come from the germline V gene. CDR3 size: 15 residues. V was trimmed by 0 bases and J by 7 bases, leaving 14 bases between them.

This chain links TRBV7-3 with TRBJ2-2, with TRBD2 matching over 10 bases. The CDR3 is 16 residues long. V lost 1 base to trimming and J lost 4 bases; unmatched junction nucleotides: 3. Per the germline V gene, CDR1 is SGHTA and CDR2 is FQGTGA. CDR3 residues: CASSLSRLAGTGELFF. The CDR3 DNA reads as TGTGCCAGCAGCTTAAGCCGACTAGCGGGCACCGGGGAGCTGTTTTTT.

The chain couples TRBV28 to TRBJ2-5; 7 positions match TRBD2. The V and J ends lost 6 bases and 2 bases, in that order; junction bases with no gene match: 6. Germline V lookup: CDR1 MDHEN, CDR2 SYDVKM. The CDR3 has 14 amino acids. The CDR3 protein is CASRTSGVQETQYF. The DNA for the CDR3 is TGTGCCAGCAGGACGAGCGGGGTACAAGAGACCCAGTACTTC.

This clone has only a few counts. The gene calls are TRBV11-2 and TRBJ2-7; a possible D gene is TRBD1 (6 bases). Germline lookup yields CDR1 SGHAT and CDR2 FQNNGV. CDR3 length: 12 amino acids. With 5 bases removed from V and 4 bases from J, the gap between germline ends came to 9 bases. Here the CDR3 reads CASSRTGYEQYF. In DNA, the CDR3 is TGTGCCAGCAGCCGAACAGGGTACGAGCAGTACTTC.

This chain links TRBV19 with TRBJ2-3, with 7 bases matching TRBD2. CDR3 size: 15 residues. Germline V gene sequence: CDR1 LNHDA, CDR2 SQIVND (reference sequence). The trim removed 3 bases at V and 2 bases at J, leaving 5 bases unmatched. This CDR3 is CASSMGGAHTDTQYF. CDR3 bases: TGTGCCAGTAGTATGGGAGGGGCCCACACAGATACGCAGTATTTT. The full variable domain, completed using reference TRBV19 and TRBJ2-3, is DGGITQSPKYLFRKEGQNVTLSCEQNLNHDAMYWYRQDPGQGLRLIYYSQIVNDFQKGDIAEGYSVSREKKESFPLTVTSAQKNPTAFYLCASSMGGAHTDTQYFGPGTRLTVL.

The V call is TRBV28, the J call TRBJ2-7; tentative D call: TRBD1 (6 bases). Germline CDR1 and CDR2: MDHEN and SYDVKM. CDR3 size: 13 residues. The V and J ends lost 8 bases and 3 bases respectively, with 14 bases between them. The CDR3: CASEFPDSYEQYF. The CDR3 DNA reads TGTGCCAGCGAGTTCCCGGACAGCTACGAGCAGTACTTC. The full variable domain, in which reference TRBV28 and TRBJ2-7 provide the parts outside the CDR3, is DVKVTQSSRYLVKRTGEKVFLECVQDMDHENMFWYRQDPGLGLRLIYFSYDVKMKEKGDIPEGYSVSREKKERFSLILESASTNQTSMYLCASEFPDSYEQYFGPGTRLTVT.

J is TRBJ2-2 and V is TRBV9, with D possibly matching TRBD2 (7 bases). Germline values: CDR1 SGDLS, CDR2 YYNGEE. There are 17 residues in the CDR3. Trimming removed 0 bases from V and 0 bases from J, with 12 bases in between. CDR3 bases: TGTGCCAGCAGCGTAGGTGGAGGGGGGGCGAACACCGGGGAGCTGTTTTTT. Translated, it gives CASSVGGGGANTGELFF.

The rearrangement joins TRBV14 to TRBJ1-6; no reliable D call. The CDR3 extends over 15 amino acids. V lost 6 bases to trimming and J lost 8 bases, with 17 bases between them. Germline V gene lookup returns CDR1 SGHDN and CDR2 FVKESK. As DNA, the CDR3 is TGTGCCAGCAGTCTCCGCCGGAAGGGAGATTCACCCCTCCACTTT. Its protein is CASSLRRKGDSPLHF.

This clone was detected only a few times. CDR3 bases: TGTGCCAGCAGTTACGGGGCAATCCAAGAGACCCAGTACTTC. Translated: CASSYGAIQETQYF. The V call is TRBV6-2 or TRBV6-3, the J call TRBJ2-5; possibly TRBD1 for D (5 bases). The CDR3 contains 14 residues. The ends were cut back, 2 bases at V and 1 base at J, with 8 bases in the middle. In germline, CDR1 is MNHEY, CDR2 SVGEGT.

The V call is TRBV11-2, the J call TRBJ2-5; 10 nucleotides line up with TRBD2. CDR1 and CDR2 (germline): SGHAT, FQNNGV. The CDR3 consists of 17 residues. V was clipped by 5 bases and J by 4 bases; unmatched bases: 13. CDR3 amino acids: CASSRGASGGGAETQYF. CDR3 bases: TGTGCCAGCAGCCGTGGGGCTAGCGGGGGAGGGGCAGAGACCCAGTACTTC.

This rearrangement joins TRBV18 to TRBJ2-7; 8 positions match TRBD1. Germline V gene data show CDR1 as KGHSH and CDR2 as LQKENI. The CDR3 totals 15 residues. The V and J ends lost 4 bases and 1 base, in that order; junction bases with no gene match: 6. The CDR3 reads CASSLYRDRSYEQYF. The CDR3 nucleotides are TGTGCCAGCTCACTTTACCGGGACAGGTCCTACGAGCAGTACTTC.

The chain uses TRBV5-1 and TRBJ2-5, with TRBD1 identical over 7 bases. The trim removed 0 bases at V and 9 bases at J, leaving 11 bases unmatched. This CDR3 has 15 amino acids. Per the germline V gene, CDR1 is SGHRS and CDR2 is YFSETQ. CDR3 sequence: CASSLEVRDSQAQYF. CDR3 DNA sequence: TGCGCCAGCAGCTTGGAGGTCCGGGACAGCCAGGCCCAGTACTTC.

This rearrangement joins TRBV28 to TRBJ2-1; D is unclear. Trimming stripped 7 bases from V and 13 bases from J, with 20 bases between. The CDR3 has 13 residues. In germline, CDR1 is MDHEN, CDR2 SYDVKM. The CDR3 nucleotides read TGTGCCAGCACCCAACCATATACAGTTCTCCAGTTCTTC. Its translation: CASTQPYTVLQFF.

This rearrangement joins TRBV7-8 to TRBJ2-2; 7 nucleotides match TRBD2. CDR1 is SGHVS, CDR2 FQNEAQ, per germline. J was trimmed by 0 bases and V by 8 bases; bases with no gene match: 12. The CDR3 has 17 amino acids. CDR3 bases: TGTGCCAGCCGTCCTCTAGGTAGCGGGTCGAACACCGGGGAGCTGTTTTTT. It codes for CASRPLGSGSNTGELFF.

The chain couples TRBV24-1 to TRBJ2-1, with a tentative D call TRBD2 (7 bases). Germline lookup yields CDR1 KGHDR and CDR2 SFDVKD. The CDR3 extends over 15 amino acids. V lost 4 bases to trimming and J lost 5 bases, with 14 bases between them. CDR3 loop: CATSEASGDNNEQFF. CDR3 in DNA: TGTGCCACCAGTGAGGCCAGCGGGGACAACAATGAGCAGTTCTTC.

V gene TRBV19 combines with J gene TRBJ2-7, with a possible D match to TRBD2 (5 bases). This CDR3 has 13 residues. Germline CDR1 is LNHDA and CDR2 is SQIVND (reference sequence). V was trimmed by 8 bases and J by 6 bases, leaving 17 bases between them. CDR3 coding DNA: TGTGCCAGTCGGGCCCGGGGAGCCAGCGAGCAGTACTTC. Translating gives CASRARGASEQYF.

The gene calls are TRBV5-1 and TRBJ2-3; 7 bases line up with TRBD2. This CDR3 region has 15 residues. Germline assignment: CDR1 SGHRS and CDR2 YFSETQ. The trim removed 4 bases at V and 1 base at J, leaving 6 bases unmatched. The DNA for the CDR3 is TGCGCCAGCAGCATCGCGGGGGACCGCACAGATACGCAGTATTTT. This translates into CASSIAGDRTDTQYF.

The gene calls are TRBV5-1 and TRBJ2-5; 8 positions agree with TRBD1. Germline CDR1 is SGHRS and CDR2 is YFSETQ. Trimming at V came to 4 bases and at J to 5 bases, leaving 7 bases not matched to a gene. The CDR3 has 14 residues. CDR3 sequence: CASSIARGLETQYF. In DNA, the CDR3 is TGCGCCAGCAGCATCGCCAGGGGGCTTGAGACCCAGTACTTC.

This clone is a singleton in its sample. The CDR3 here is CASSWGQGREKLFF. CDR3 DNA: TGTGCCAGTAGCTGGGGACAGGGACGCGAAAAACTGTTTTTT. The chain recombines TRBV19 with TRBJ1-4, with 9 nucleotides matching TRBD1. The CDR3 is 14 amino acids. Trimming removed 6 bases from V and 8 bases from J; junction bases left unmatched: 7. Germline V gives CDR1 LNHDA, CDR2 SQIVND (reference sequence).

The V call is TRBV6-6, the J call TRBJ1-1; D is ambiguous. The CDR3 has 15 residues. The V gene's germline CDR1 is MNHNY and CDR2 SVGAGI (reference sequence). Trimming left V 5 bases short and J 7 bases short, with 20 bases between. In nucleotides, the CDR3 is TGTGCCAGCAGTCCGGACCATCGACTACCATATGAAGCTTTCTTT. It is translated as CASSPDHRLPYEAFF.

The rearrangement uses TRBV10-2 and TRBJ2-7; TRBD2 matches at 12 bases. Germline loops: CDR1 WSHSY, CDR2 SAAADI. This CDR3 has 13 residues. The ends lost 9 bases at V and 4 bases at J; junction bases unmatched: 4. The chain's CDR3 is CASTLAGGYEQYF. The CDR3 coding sequence is TGCGCCAGTACACTAGCGGGGGGATACGAGCAGTACTTC.

This chain joins TRBV2 and TRBJ2-5; D may be TRBD2 (5 bases). This CDR3 is built from 15 residues. V lost 8 bases, J lost 5 bases, and 21 bases lay in between. The germline gives CDR1 SNHLY, CDR2 FYNNEI. For the CDR3, the DNA is TGTGCCAGCCGCGACGATAAACTAGAGGGCGAGACCCAGTACTTC. It is translated as CASRDDKLEGETQYF.

The rearrangement links TRBV6-5 to TRBJ2-1; 10 nucleotides match TRBD2. There are 15 residues in the CDR3. The junction had 1 base not matched to a gene; V was cut back by 2 bases and J by 3 bases. In germline, CDR1 is MNHEY, CDR2 SVGAGI. Here the CDR3 DNA reads TGTGCCAGCAGTTACGGACTAGCGGTCTACAATGAGCAGTTCTTC. Translating gives CASSYGLAVYNEQFF.

This chain connects TRBV3-1 (or the pseudogene TRBV3-2) to TRBJ1-2, with 7 bases identical to TRBD1. The V gene's germline CDR1 is LGHDT and CDR2 YNNKEL (reference sequence). The J segment lost 4 bases and the V segment lost 3 bases, leaving 5 bases of the junction unmatched. The CDR3 runs 14 residues. CDR3 amino acids: CASSQGQTTYGYTF. The CDR3 DNA is TGTGCCAGCAGCCAGGGACAGACCACCTATGGCTACACCTTC.

J is TRBJ2-6 and V is TRBV3-1 (or the pseudogene TRBV3-2); 8 positions match TRBD1. Trimming removed 2 bases from V and 1 base from J; junction bases left unmatched: 1. The CDR3 runs 16 residues. Looked up from germline, CDR1 is LGHDT and CDR2 is YNNKEL (reference sequence). CDR3 in amino acids: CASSQRQGSGANVLTF. CDR3 in DNA: TGTGCCAGCAGCCAAAGACAGGGGTCTGGGGCCAACGTCCTGACTTTC.

This rearrangement joins TRBV18 to TRBJ2-6; a possible D gene is TRBD1 (5 bases). Germline CDR1 reads KGHSH; CDR2 reads LQKENI. This CDR3 contains 18 residues. Trimming shortened V by 3 bases and J by 0 bases, and 15 bases separated the two germline ends. The CDR3 bases are TGTGCCAGCTCACCGTTACAGGCCGCCTTCTCTGGGGCCAACGTCCTGACTTTC. Translation: CASSPLQAAFSGANVLTF.

Remarks on this clone: The junction does not match germline at one end; this may be a read error. This chain uses TRBV7-7 with TRBJ2-6; 7 bases fit TRBD1. The CDR3 length is 16 residues. Germline V gives CDR1 SSHAT, CDR2 FNYEAQ (reference sequence). The CDR3 here is CASSDRATSGANVLTF. The CDR3 DNA sequence: TGTGCTAGCAGTGACAGGGCCACTTCTGGGGCCAACGTCCTGACTTTC.

V and J are TRBV6-1 and TRBJ2-1; D unresolved. CDR3 length: 14 amino acids. In germline, CDR1 is MNHNS, CDR2 SASEGT. Trimming cost V 1 base and J 6 bases, with 10 bases left between them. This CDR3 is CASSEEATVNEQFF. For the CDR3, the DNA is TGTGCCAGCAGTGAAGAAGCAACAGTCAATGAGCAGTTCTTC.